Included here is one TCR beta chain sequence, with context. At one of its ends the junction is not consistent with the germline gene, which may arise from a read error. Using MiXCR, TCRdb reanalyzed the PCR reads. This sample has about 20,000 clones; about 12% occur once, and the top ten carry 6.2%. In germline, CDR1 is MNHNS, CDR2 SASEGT. The CDR3 length is 13 residues. These data come from a study of metastatic and nonmetastatic thyroid tumors. For the study at large: Repertoires of blood and of tissue (tumor or nodule) from malignant and benign thyroid patients were compared.

All patients reached thyroid surgery having received no treatment beforehand. The TCR was taken from a male donor with papillary thyroid cancer or a benign thyroid nodule (not recorded which). Some clones in this sample may be carry-over from other donors' samples. The gene calls are TRBV6-1 and TRBJ1-1; D unclear. Sequenced sample: blood. CDR3 protein: CTSTLHGDTEAFF. Here the CDR3 DNA reads TGTACCAGCACCCTACACGGGGACACTGAAGCTTTCTTT.